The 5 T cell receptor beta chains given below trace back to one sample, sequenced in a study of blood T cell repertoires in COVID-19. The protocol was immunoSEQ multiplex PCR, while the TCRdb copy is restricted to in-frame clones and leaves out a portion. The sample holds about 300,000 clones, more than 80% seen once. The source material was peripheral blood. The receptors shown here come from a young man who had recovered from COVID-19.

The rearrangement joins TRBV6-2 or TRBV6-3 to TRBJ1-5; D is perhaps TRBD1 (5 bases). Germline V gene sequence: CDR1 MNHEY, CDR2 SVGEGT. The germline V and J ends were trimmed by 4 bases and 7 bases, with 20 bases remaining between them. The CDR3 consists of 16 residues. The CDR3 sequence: CASSFPTGGTEQPQHF. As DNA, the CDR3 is TGTGCCAGCAGTTTCCCGACTGGGGGGACGGAGCAGCCCCAGCATTTT.

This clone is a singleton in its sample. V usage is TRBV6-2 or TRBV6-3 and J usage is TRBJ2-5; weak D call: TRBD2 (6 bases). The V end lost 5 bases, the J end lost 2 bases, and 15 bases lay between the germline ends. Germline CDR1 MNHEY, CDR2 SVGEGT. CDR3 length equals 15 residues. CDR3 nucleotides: TGTGCCAGCAGTGCGAGCGGGTTCTGGCAAGAGACCCAGTACTTC. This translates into CASSASGFWQETQYF.

CDR3 sequence reads: CASSDSRTSGSGDEQFF. CDR3 DNA: TGTGCCAGCAGTGACTCGCGGACTAGCGGGAGCGGCGATGAGCAGTTCTTC. The V and J genes are TRBV6-4 and TRBJ2-1; 13 bases map to TRBD2. From germline, CDR1 is MRHNA and CDR2 SNTAGT. The CDR3 is made up of 17 amino acids. V shed 0 bases and J 8 bases; nucleotides not matched to a gene: 7.

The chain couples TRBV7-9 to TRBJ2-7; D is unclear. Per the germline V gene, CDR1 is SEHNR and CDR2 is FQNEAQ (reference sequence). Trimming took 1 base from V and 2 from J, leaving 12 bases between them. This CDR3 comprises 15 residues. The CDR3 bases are TGTGCCAGCAGCTTAGTTACACAGAGCCCCTACGAGCAGTACTTC. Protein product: CASSLVTQSPYEQYF.

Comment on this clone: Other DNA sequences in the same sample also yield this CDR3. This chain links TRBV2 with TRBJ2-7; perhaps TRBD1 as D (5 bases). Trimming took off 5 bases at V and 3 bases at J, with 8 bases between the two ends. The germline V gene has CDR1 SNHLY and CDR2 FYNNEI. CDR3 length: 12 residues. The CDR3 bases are TGTGCCAGCAGTCCACAGGACTACGAGCAGTACTTC. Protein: CASSPQDYEQYF. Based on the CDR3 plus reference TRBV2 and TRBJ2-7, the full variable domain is EPEVTQTPSHQVTQMGQEVILRCVPISNHLYFYWYRQILGQKVEFLVSFYNNEISEKSEIFDDQFSVERPDGSNFTLKIRSTKLEDSAMYFCASSPQDYEQYFGPGTRLTVT.